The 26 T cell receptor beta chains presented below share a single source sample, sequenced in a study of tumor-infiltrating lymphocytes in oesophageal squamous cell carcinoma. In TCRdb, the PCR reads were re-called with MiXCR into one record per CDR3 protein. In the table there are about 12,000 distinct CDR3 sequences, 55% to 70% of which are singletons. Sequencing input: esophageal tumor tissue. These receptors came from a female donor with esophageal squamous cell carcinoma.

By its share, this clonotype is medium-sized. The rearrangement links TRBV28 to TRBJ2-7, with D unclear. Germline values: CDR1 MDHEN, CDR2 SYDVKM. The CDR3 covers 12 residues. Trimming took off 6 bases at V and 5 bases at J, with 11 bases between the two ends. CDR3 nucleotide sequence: TGTGCCAGCAGCCCCCTTGGGGACGAGCAGTACTTC. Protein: CASSPLGDEQYF.

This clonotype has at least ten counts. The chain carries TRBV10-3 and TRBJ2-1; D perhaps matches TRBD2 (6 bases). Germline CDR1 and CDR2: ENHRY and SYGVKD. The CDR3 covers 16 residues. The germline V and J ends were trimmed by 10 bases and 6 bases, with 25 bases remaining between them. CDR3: CASRSLTGEGRNEQFF. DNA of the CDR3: TGTGCCAGCCGCTCACTGACGGGAGAAGGCCGCAATGAGCAGTTCTTC.

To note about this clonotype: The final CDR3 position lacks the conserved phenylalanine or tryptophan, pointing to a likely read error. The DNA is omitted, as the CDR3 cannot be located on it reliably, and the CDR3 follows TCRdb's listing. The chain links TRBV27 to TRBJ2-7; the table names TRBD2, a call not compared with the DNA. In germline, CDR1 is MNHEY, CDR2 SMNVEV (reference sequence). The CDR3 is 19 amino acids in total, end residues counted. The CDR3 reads CASSTSPEGLANYGYTFGS.

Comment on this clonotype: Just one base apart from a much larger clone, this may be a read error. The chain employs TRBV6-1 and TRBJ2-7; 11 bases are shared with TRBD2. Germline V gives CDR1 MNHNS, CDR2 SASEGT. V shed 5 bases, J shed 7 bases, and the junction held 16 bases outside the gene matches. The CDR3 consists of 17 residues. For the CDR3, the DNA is TGTGCCAGCAGTCCCCGTATTAGCGGGAGGGAAGACAATGAGCAGTACTTC. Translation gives CASSPRISGREDNEQYF.

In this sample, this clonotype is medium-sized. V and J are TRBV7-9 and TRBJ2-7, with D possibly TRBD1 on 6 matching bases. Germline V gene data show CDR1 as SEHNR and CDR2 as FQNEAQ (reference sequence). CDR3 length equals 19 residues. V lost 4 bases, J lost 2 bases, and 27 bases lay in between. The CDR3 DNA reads TGTGCCAGCAGCTCGATCCGTACCCTGACAGGTGGTAGGGCCTACGAGCAGTACTTC. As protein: CASSSIRTLTGGRAYEQYF.

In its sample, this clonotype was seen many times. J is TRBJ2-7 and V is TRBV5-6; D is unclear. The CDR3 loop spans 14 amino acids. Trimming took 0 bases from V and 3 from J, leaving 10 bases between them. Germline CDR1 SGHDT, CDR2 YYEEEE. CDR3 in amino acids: CASSLDFQNYEQYF. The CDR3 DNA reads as TGTGCCAGCAGCTTGGATTTTCAAAACTACGAGCAGTACTTC.

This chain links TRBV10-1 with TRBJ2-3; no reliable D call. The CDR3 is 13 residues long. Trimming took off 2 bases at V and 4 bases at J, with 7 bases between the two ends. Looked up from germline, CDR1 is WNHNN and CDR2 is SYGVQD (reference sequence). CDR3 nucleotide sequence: TGCGCCAGCAGTGAGCCAGAGTCAGATACGCAGTATTTT. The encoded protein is CASSEPESDTQYF.

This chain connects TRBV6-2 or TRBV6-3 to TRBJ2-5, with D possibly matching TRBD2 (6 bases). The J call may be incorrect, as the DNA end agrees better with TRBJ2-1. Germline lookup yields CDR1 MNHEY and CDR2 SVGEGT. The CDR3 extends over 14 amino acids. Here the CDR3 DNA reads TGTGCCAGCAGTTACGGGGGGACCTACAATGAGCAGTTCTTC. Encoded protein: CASSYGGTYNEQFF.

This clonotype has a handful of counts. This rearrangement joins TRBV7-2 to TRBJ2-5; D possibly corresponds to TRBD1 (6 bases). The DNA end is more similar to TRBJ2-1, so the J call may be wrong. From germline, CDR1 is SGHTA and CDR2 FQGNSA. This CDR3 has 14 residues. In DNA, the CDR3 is TGTGCCAGCAGCTTACATACCGGGACAAATGAGCAGTTCTTC. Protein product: CASSLHTGTNEQFF.

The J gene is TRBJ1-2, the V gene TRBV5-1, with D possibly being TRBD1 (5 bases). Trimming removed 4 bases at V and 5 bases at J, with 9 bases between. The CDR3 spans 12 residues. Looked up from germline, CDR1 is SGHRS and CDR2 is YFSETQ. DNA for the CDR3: TGCGCCAGCAGCCTGGACATGTATGGCTACACCTTC. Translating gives CASSLDMYGYTF.

Here the CDR3 reads CASSLYPPGLVRRDTQYF. The CDR3 DNA reads TGTGCCAGCAGTTTATATCCCCCGGGACTAGTCCGTAGAGATACGCAGTATTTT. V is TRBV27 and J is TRBJ2-3, with 8 positions matching TRBD2. The CDR3 contains 18 residues. CDR1 is MNHEY, CDR2 SMNVEV, per germline (reference sequence). The junction had 14 bases not matched to a gene; V was cut back by 1 base and J by 5 bases.

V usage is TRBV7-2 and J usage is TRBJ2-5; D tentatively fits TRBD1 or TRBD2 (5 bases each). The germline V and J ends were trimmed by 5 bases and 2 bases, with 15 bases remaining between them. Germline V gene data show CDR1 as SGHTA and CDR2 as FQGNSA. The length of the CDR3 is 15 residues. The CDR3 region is CASSLNPGAQETQYF. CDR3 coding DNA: TGTGCCAGCAGCCTAAACCCCGGGGCACAAGAGACCCAGTACTTC.

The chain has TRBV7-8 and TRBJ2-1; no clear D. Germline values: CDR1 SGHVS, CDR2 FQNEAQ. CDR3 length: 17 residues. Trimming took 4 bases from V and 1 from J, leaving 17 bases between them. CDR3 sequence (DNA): TGTGCCAGCAGCTATCTGGCCCAACATGGTTCCTACAATGAGCAGTTCTTC. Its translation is CASSYLAQHGSYNEQFF.

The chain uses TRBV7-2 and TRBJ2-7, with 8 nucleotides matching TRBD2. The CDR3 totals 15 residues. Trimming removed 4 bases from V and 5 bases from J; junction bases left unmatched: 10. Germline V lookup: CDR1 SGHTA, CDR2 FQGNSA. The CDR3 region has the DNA TGTGCCAGCAGCTCAACAAGCGGGAGATACGACGAGCAGTACTTC. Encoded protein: CASSSTSGRYDEQYF. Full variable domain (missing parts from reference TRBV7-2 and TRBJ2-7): GAGVSQSPSNKVTEKGKDVELRCDPISGHTALYWYRQSLGQGLEFLIYFQGNSAPDKSGLPSDRFSAERTGGSVSTLTIQRTQQEDSAVYLCASSSTSGRYDEQYFGPGTRLTVT.

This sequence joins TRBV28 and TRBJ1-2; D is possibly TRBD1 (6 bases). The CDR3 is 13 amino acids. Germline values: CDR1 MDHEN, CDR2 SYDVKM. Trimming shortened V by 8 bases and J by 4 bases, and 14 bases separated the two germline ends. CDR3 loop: CASGGGRSYGYTF. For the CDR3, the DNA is TGTGCCAGCGGTGGGGGGCGCAGCTATGGCTACACCTTC.

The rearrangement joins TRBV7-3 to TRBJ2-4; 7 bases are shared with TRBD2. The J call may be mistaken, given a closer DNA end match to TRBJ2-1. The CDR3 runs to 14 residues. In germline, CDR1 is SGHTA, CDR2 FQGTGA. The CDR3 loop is CASSLTGGDNEQFF. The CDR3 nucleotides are TGTGCCAGCAGCTTAACGGGAGGGGACAATGAGCAGTTCTTC.

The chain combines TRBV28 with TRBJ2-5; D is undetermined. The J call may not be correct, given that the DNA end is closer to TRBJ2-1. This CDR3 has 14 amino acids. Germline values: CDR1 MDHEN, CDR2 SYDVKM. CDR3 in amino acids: CASSSSGLNNEQFF. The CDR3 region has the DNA TGTGCCAGCTCGTCGAGTGGGCTTAACAATGAGCAGTTCTTC.

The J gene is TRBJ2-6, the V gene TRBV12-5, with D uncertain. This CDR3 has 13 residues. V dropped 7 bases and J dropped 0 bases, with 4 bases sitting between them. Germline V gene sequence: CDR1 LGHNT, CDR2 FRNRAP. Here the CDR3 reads CASAPSGANVLTF. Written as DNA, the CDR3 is TGTGCTAGTGCCCCCTCTGGGGCCAACGTCCTGACTTTC. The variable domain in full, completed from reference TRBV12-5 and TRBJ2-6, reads DARVTQTPRHKVTEMGQEVTMRCQPILGHNTVFWYRQTMMQGLELLAYFRNRAPLDDSGMPKDRFSAEMPDATLATLKIQPSEPRDSAVYFCASAPSGANVLTFGAGSRLTVL.

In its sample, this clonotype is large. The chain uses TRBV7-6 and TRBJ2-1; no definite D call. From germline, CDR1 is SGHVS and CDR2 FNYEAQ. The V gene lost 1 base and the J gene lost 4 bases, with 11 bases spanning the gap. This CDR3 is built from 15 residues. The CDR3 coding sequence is TGTGCCAGCAGCTTAGGGAAGACGGTGTACAATGAGCAGTTCTTC. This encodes CASSLGKTVYNEQFF.

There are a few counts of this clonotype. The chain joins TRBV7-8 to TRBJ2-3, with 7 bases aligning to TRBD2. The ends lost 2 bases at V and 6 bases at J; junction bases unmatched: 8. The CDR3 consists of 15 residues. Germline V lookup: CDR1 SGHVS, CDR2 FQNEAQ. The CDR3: CASSLLTSRHDTQYF. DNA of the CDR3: TGTGCCAGCAGCTTACTGACTAGCCGGCACGATACGCAGTATTTT. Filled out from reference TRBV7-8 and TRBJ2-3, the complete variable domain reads GAGVSQSPRYKVAKRGQDVALRCDPISGHVSLFWYQQALGQGPEFLTYFQNEAQLDKSGLPSDRFFAERPEGSVSTLKIQRTQQEDSAVYLCASSLLTSRHDTQYFGPGTRLTVL.

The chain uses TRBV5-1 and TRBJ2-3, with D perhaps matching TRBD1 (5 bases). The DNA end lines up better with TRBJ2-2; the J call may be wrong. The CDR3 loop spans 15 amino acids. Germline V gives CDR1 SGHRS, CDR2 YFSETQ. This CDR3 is CASSWGRSNTGELFF. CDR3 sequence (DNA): TGCGCCAGCAGCTGGGGCAGGAGCAACACCGGGGAGCTGTTTTTT.

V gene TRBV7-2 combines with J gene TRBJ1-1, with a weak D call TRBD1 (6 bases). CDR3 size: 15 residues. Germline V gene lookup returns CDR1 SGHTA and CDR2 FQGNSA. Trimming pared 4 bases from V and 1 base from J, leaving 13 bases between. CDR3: CASSSSGVGNTEAFF. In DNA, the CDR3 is TGTGCCAGCAGCTCGTCAGGGGTCGGGAACACTGAAGCTTTCTTT. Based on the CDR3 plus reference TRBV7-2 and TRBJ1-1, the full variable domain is GAGVSQSPSNKVTEKGKDVELRCDPISGHTALYWYRQSLGQGLEFLIYFQGNSAPDKSGLPSDRFSAERTGGSVSTLTIQRTQQEDSAVYLCASSSSGVGNTEAFFGQGTRLTVV.

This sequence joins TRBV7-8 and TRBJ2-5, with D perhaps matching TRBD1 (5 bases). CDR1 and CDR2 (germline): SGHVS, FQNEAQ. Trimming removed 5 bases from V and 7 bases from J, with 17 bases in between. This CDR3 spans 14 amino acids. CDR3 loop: CASSLDSLQGTQYF. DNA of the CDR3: TGTGCCAGCAGCCTCGACAGCCTTCAGGGGACCCAGTACTTC. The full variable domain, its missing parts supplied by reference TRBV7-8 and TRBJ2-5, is GAGVSQSPRYKVAKRGQDVALRCDPISGHVSLFWYQQALGQGPEFLTYFQNEAQLDKSGLPSDRFFAERPEGSVSTLKIQRTQQEDSAVYLCASSLDSLQGTQYFGPGTRLLVL.

DNA for the CDR3: TGTGCCAGCAGTTCCGGACCATCCTTCGCCGAGCAGTACTTC. It codes for CASSSGPSFAEQYF. The chain combines TRBV6-2 or TRBV6-3 with TRBJ2-5; no clear D gene. The DNA end lines up better with TRBJ2-7; the J call may be wrong. The germline gives CDR1 MNHEY, CDR2 SVGEGT. The length of the CDR3 is 14 residues.

CDR3 bases: TGTGCCAGCAGCCTACGAGCGTCCTACGAGCAGTACTTC. Translated, it gives CASSLRASYEQYF. The V gene is TRBV7-8, the J gene TRBJ2-4; D is ambiguous. The J call may be incorrect, as the DNA end agrees better with TRBJ2-7. Germline values: CDR1 SGHVS, CDR2 FQNEAQ. This CDR3 has 13 amino acids.

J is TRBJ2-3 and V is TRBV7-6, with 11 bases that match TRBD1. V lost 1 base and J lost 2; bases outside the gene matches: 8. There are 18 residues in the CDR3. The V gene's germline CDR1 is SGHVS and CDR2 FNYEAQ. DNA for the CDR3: TGTGCCAGCAGCTTAGGGTGGACAGGGGGCGTCTACACAGATACGCAGTATTTT. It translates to CASSLGWTGGVYTDTQYF.